Below, 20 T cell receptor beta chains from the same sample are listed, as sequenced in a study of human T cells and chemical hapten exposure. TCRdb re-called the RACE reads with MiXCR, one entry per CDR3 protein. The sample includes some 180,000 distinct CDR3 sequences, about 25% of them seen just once. The time point here: patch test 3, about 24 weeks after DPC sensitization. Treatment reported: therapeutic diphenylcyclopropenone sensitization with weekly scalp DPC. Specimen: whole blood, collected in connection with sensitization to the hapten diphenylcyclopropenone (DPC). The receptors come from a woman in her thirties or forties with alopecia areata. Some clones in this sample may be carry-over from other donors' samples.

This clonotype was counted between two and nine times. J is TRBJ2-1 and V is TRBV28, with 8 positions matching TRBD2. The V segment lost 7 bases and the J segment 4 bases; nucleotides outside the gene matches: 6. Per germline, CDR1 MDHEN and CDR2 SYDVKM. The CDR3 covers 14 residues. The DNA of the CDR3 is TGTGCCAGCATTCCCGGGGGGGATTACAATGAGCAGTTCTTC. The encoded protein is CASIPGGDYNEQFF.

At least ten counts were recorded for this clonotype. The chain joins TRBV28 to TRBJ1-1; no reliable D call. The germline V gene encodes CDR1 MDHEN and CDR2 SYDVKM. Trimming took off 6 bases at V and 1 base at J, with 9 bases between the two ends. There are 13 residues in the CDR3. The CDR3 nucleotides read TGTGCCAGCAGCTCAACAGCGAACACTGAAGCTTTCTTT. Protein product: CASSSTANTEAFF. The full variable domain, with the rest looked up from reference TRBV28 and TRBJ1-1, is DVKVTQSSRYLVKRTGEKVFLECVQDMDHENMFWYRQDPGLGLRLIYFSYDVKMKEKGDIPEGYSVSREKKERFSLILESASTNQTSMYLCASSSTANTEAFFGQGTRLTVV.

The chain combines TRBV7-3 with TRBJ1-1; D may be TRBD1 (5 bases). In germline, CDR1 is SGHTA, CDR2 FQGTGA. This CDR3 is 13 amino acids long. Trimming removed 5 bases at V and 5 bases at J, with 12 bases between. CDR3 sequence: CASSPQGRTEAFF. Here the CDR3 DNA reads TGTGCCAGCAGCCCTCAGGGTAGGACTGAAGCTTTCTTT.

The chain recombines TRBV6-5 with TRBJ2-7; no reliable D call. CDR1 is MNHEY, CDR2 SVGAGI, per germline. The CDR3 contains 12 residues. Deletions cut 5 bases from V and 3 bases from J, with 8 bases between. The CDR3: CASSVQDYEQYF. CDR3 DNA sequence: TGTGCCAGCAGTGTTCAGGACTACGAGCAGTACTTC.

This clonotype showed up many times. The genes are TRBV4-1 and TRBJ2-1; D perhaps matches TRBD2 (6 bases). The V gene's germline CDR1 is MGHRA and CDR2 YSYEKL. This CDR3 region has 15 residues. V was trimmed by 1 base and J by 9 bases, leaving 16 bases between them. Written as DNA, the CDR3 is TGCGCCAGCAGCCAAGGCGGAGGGTATGGGGGTGAGCAGTTCTTC. Its protein is CASSQGGGYGGEQFF.

The CDR3 sequence is CASSQRANEQYF. Written as DNA, the CDR3 is TGTGCCAGCAGCCAAAGGGCAAACGAGCAGTACTTC. This chain joins TRBV3-1 and TRBJ2-7; no firm D call. The CDR3 covers 12 residues. Germline assignment: CDR1 LGHDT and CDR2 YNNKEL (reference sequence). V was cut by 2 bases and J by 5 bases, with 7 bases left in between.

The gene calls are TRBV7-2 and TRBJ2-1, with 12 bases lining up with TRBD2. Per the germline V gene, CDR1 is SGHTA and CDR2 is FQGNSA. Trimming at V came to 5 bases and at J to 4 bases, leaving 6 bases not matched to a gene. The CDR3 length is 16 residues. Here the CDR3 reads CASSLTGTSGYNEQFF. The CDR3 DNA sequence: TGTGCCAGCAGCCTCACCGGGACTAGCGGGTACAATGAGCAGTTCTTC. Filled out from reference TRBV7-2 and TRBJ2-1, the complete variable domain reads GAGVSQSPSNKVTEKGKDVELRCDPISGHTALYWYRQSLGQGLEFLIYFQGNSAPDKSGLPSDRFSAERTGGSVSTLTIQRTQQEDSAVYLCASSLTGTSGYNEQFFGPGTRLTVL.

The chain couples TRBV5-1 to TRBJ1-6; tentative D call: TRBD1 (6 bases). The CDR3 totals 15 residues. Trimming cost V 4 bases and J 6 bases, with 14 bases left between them. Germline V gene sequence: CDR1 SGHRS, CDR2 YFSETQ. The CDR3 reads CASSGRTVGNSPLHF. The DNA of the CDR3 is TGCGCCAGCAGCGGACGGACAGTGGGTAATTCACCCCTCCACTTT.

The rearrangement joins TRBV29-1 to TRBJ1-1, with D unclear. V lost 3 bases to trimming and J lost 1 base, with 9 bases between them. Germline V gene lookup returns CDR1 SQVTM and CDR2 ANQGSEA. This CDR3 is built from 13 residues. The CDR3 is CSVDGGQNTEAFF. CDR3 in DNA: TGCAGCGTTGATGGAGGGCAGAACACTGAAGCTTTCTTT.

The chain couples TRBV3-1 to TRBJ2-2; D possibly uses TRBD1 or TRBD2 (5 bases each). V was trimmed by 4 bases and J by 6 bases, leaving 18 bases between them. This CDR3 is 16 amino acids long. CDR1 and CDR2 from the germline V gene are LGHDT and YNNKEL (reference sequence). The CDR3 coding sequence is TGTGCCAGCAGCCTTACCGGGACGCTCAACGCCGGGGAGCTGTTTTTT. Residues: CASSLTGTLNAGELFF.

The chain employs TRBV7-2 and TRBJ2-6, with 8 positions matching TRBD2. The V and J ends lost 3 bases and 10 bases, in that order; junction bases with no gene match: 8. Germline values: CDR1 SGHTA, CDR2 FQGNSA. The CDR3 length is 15 residues. Written as DNA, the CDR3 is TGTGCCAGCAGCTTTACCGGGACTAGTGGAAACGTCCTGACTTTC. Translation: CASSFTGTSGNVLTF.

This clonotype was counted ten times or more. The chain carries TRBV29-1 and TRBJ2-1, with 12 bases lining up with TRBD2. V trimming: 6 bases; J trimming: 2 bases; junction bases outside the gene matches: 11. The CDR3 covers 17 residues. The germline gives CDR1 SQVTM, CDR2 ANQGSEA. The CDR3 DNA reads TGCAGCGTCCTCGCCCGGACTAGCGGGACCGCCTACAATGAGCAGTTCTTC. This translates into CSVLARTSGTAYNEQFF.

The genes are TRBV6-5 and TRBJ1-1, with 8 positions matching TRBD1. Trimming removed 4 bases from V and 3 bases from J; junction bases left unmatched: 4. Germline CDR1 MNHEY, CDR2 SVGAGI. This CDR3 is built from 14 residues. The CDR3 is CASSSGGWDTEAFF. In nucleotides, the CDR3 is TGTGCCAGCAGTTCAGGGGGCTGGGACACTGAAGCTTTCTTT.

This clonotype came up many times. The chain joins TRBV28 to TRBJ2-4; D possibly corresponds to TRBD1 (5 bases). From germline, CDR1 is MDHEN and CDR2 SYDVKM. CDR3 size: 14 residues. Trimming pared 6 bases from V and 2 bases from J, leaving 11 bases between. CDR3 protein: CASRVVGPKNIQYF. The CDR3 DNA is TGTGCCAGCAGGGTTGTGGGGCCCAAAAACATTCAGTACTTC.

In this sample, this clonotype turned up a few times. The chain combines TRBV6-2 or TRBV6-3 with TRBJ2-5, with D perhaps TRBD2 (6 bases). Germline CDR1 MNHEY, CDR2 SVGEGT. V was pared by 8 bases and J by 2 bases, with 15 bases between. The CDR3 spans 14 residues. In DNA form, the CDR3 reads TGTGCCAGCCGCTCGGACTACCTACAAGAGACCCAGTACTTC. Amino acids: CASRSDYLQETQYF.

The sample holds a few counts of this clonotype. The chain joins TRBV29-1 to TRBJ2-1; 9 nucleotides align to TRBD2. Germline V gene sequence: CDR1 SQVTM, CDR2 ANQGSEA. The CDR3 loop spans 13 amino acids. Unmatched junction bases numbered 2, after V lost 4 bases and J lost 4 bases. The DNA of the CDR3 is TGCAGCGTTGCCCTAGCGGGGTACAATGAGCAGTTCTTC. Amino acids: CSVALAGYNEQFF.

This clonotype showed up many times. The rearrangement links TRBV4-3 to TRBJ2-7; perhaps D is TRBD1 or TRBD2 (5 bases each). Trimming left V 0 bases short and J 2 bases short, with 11 bases between. The CDR3 covers 15 residues. The germline CDR1 and CDR2 sequences are LGHNA and YSLEER. The CDR3 is CASSQDAQGAYEQYF. CDR3 sequence (DNA): TGCGCCAGCAGCCAAGATGCCCAGGGAGCCTACGAGCAGTACTTC.

The chain links TRBV7-2 to TRBJ2-1; 15 bases match TRBD2. Germline loops: CDR1 SGHTA, CDR2 FQGNSA. This CDR3 region has 15 residues. V trimming: 3 bases; J trimming: 9 bases; junction bases outside the gene matches: 3. The CDR3 DNA sequence: TGTGCCAGCAGCTTCGGACTAGCGGGAGGGATTGAGCAGTTCTTC. Translating it yields CASSFGLAGGIEQFF. Looking up the rest from reference TRBV7-2 and TRBJ2-1 gives the full variable domain: GAGVSQSPSNKVTEKGKDVELRCDPISGHTALYWYRQSLGQGLEFLIYFQGNSAPDKSGLPSDRFSAERTGGSVSTLTIQRTQQEDSAVYLCASSFGLAGGIEQFFGPGTRLTVL.

In this sample, this clonotype turned up many times. The V call is TRBV20-1, the J call TRBJ1-1; no clear D gene. V gave up 6 bases and J gave up 7 bases, with 9 bases separating them. The CDR3 sequence is 10 residues long. The germline V gene has CDR1 DFQATT and CDR2 SNEGSKA (reference sequence). The CDR3 sequence is CSAIGDEAFF. The CDR3 DNA reads as TGCAGTGCAATTGGGGATGAAGCTTTCTTT.

V is TRBV4-1 and J is TRBJ2-4, with a weak D call TRBD1 (6 bases). Germline V gene sequence: CDR1 MGHRA, CDR2 YSYEKL. V was shortened by 1 base and J by 5 bases, with 24 bases between the two germline ends. The CDR3 is 19 amino acids. The CDR3 loop is CASSQGLLRGPSRENIQYF. The CDR3 DNA is TGCGCCAGCAGCCAAGGTCTTCTCAGGGGACCATCTAGGGAAAACATTCAGTACTTC.